This TCR beta chain was found in a study of blood T cells in healthy people across ages. Study outcomes and limitations: Older individuals had lower TCR beta diversity per million T cells (the decline was roughly linear). One million T cells yielded diversity estimates that were considered underestimates.

For the second PCR, which ran for roughly 6 to 12 cycles, a sample-barcoded 5' primer and a J-beta primer mix were used. TCRdb processed the 5' RACE reads anew with MiXCR; each CDR3 protein has one entry. The sample includes roughly 1,800,000 distinct CDR3 sequences, about 50% of them seen just once. Germline V lookup: CDR1 LGHDT, CDR2 YNNKEL (reference sequence). The length of the CDR3 is 15 residues. Trimming shortened V by 0 bases and J by 0 bases, and 6 bases separated the two germline ends. In its sample, this clonotype was seen a few times. Its antigen is unidentified. The TCR sequence derives from a woman aged 40-49 years in good health. Sequenced material: blood. This rearrangement joins TRBV3-1 to TRBJ1-5; no clear D. Here the CDR3 reads CASSQDLLSNQPQHF. The CDR3 DNA follows: TGTGCCAGCAGCCAAGATCTGCTTAGCAATCAGCCCCAGCATTTT.